The 32 T cell receptor beta chains given below trace back to one sample, sequenced in a study of blood T cell repertoires in COVID-19. Generated by immunoSEQ multiplex PCR, the TCRdb table keeps only in-frame clones and is missing some. The top ten hold about 15% of the sample, which has around 260,000 clones, more than 65% seen once. The sample consisted of peripheral blood. The receptor set was obtained from a person between 65 and 79 years old with COVID-19, enrolled during active disease.

The chain joins TRBV29-1 to TRBJ2-7; no firm D call. CDR3 length equals 13 residues. Trimming took 6 bases from V and 3 from J, leaving 15 bases between them. Per the germline V gene, CDR1 is SQVTM and CDR2 is ANQGSEA. In nucleotides, the CDR3 is TGCAGCGTCGCAACGCGACTCCGCTACGAGCAGTACTTC. Protein: CSVATRLRYEQYF.

This sequence joins TRBV7-8 and TRBJ1-4; D is unclear. From germline, CDR1 is SGHVS and CDR2 FQNEAQ. V was pared by 5 bases and J by 4 bases, with 11 bases between. CDR3 length equals 14 residues. The CDR3 spells CASSLTPFNEKLFF. CDR3 DNA: TGTGCCAGCAGCCTGACACCCTTTAATGAAAAACTGTTTTTT.

A few counts support this clone. The chain has TRBV11-2 and TRBJ2-5, with 9 bases matching TRBD1. V was clipped by 4 bases and J by 5 bases; unmatched bases: 8. Per germline, CDR1 SGHAT and CDR2 FQNNGV. There are 15 residues in the CDR3. The CDR3 here is CASSSYRGRWETQYF. The CDR3 coding sequence is TGTGCCAGCAGCTCGTACAGGGGGCGGTGGGAGACCCAGTACTTC.

CDR3 residues: CASSIGQASGQPQHF. The CDR3 DNA is TGTGCCAGTAGTATAGGACAGGCGTCGGGTCAGCCCCAGCATTTT. V is TRBV19 and J is TRBJ1-5; tentatively, D is TRBD1 (6 bases). CDR1 and CDR2 (germline): LNHDA, SQIVND (reference sequence). This CDR3 comprises 15 residues. V was pared by 1 base and J by 6 bases, with 13 bases between.

This clone was seen once. The V call is TRBV6-5, the J call TRBJ1-6, with 7 bases fitting TRBD1. This CDR3 is 15 amino acids long. The V gene end was trimmed by 6 bases and the J gene end by 3 bases; junction bases not matched to a gene: 5. CDR1 is MNHEY and CDR2 is SVGAGI in the germline V gene. This CDR3 reads CASRPGTVYNSPLHF. As DNA, the CDR3 is TGTGCCAGCAGACCCGGGACAGTCTATAATTCACCCCTCCACTTT.

This chain uses TRBV3-1 (or the pseudogene TRBV3-2) with TRBJ1-6, with TRBD1 identical over 7 bases. V was clipped by 4 bases and J by 7 bases; unmatched bases: 7. This CDR3 has 15 residues. Germline V lookup: CDR1 LGHDT, CDR2 YNNKEL (reference sequence). CDR3 coding DNA: TGTGCCAGCAGCCTTGCGACAGGGTCCAATTCACCCCTCCACTTT. Its protein product is CASSLATGSNSPLHF.

This chain connects TRBV4-3 to TRBJ1-2, with 7 bases fitting TRBD1. This CDR3 spans 17 amino acids. Germline V lookup: CDR1 LGHNA, CDR2 YSLEER. The J segment lost 8 bases and the V segment lost 0 bases, leaving 15 bases of the junction unmatched. CDR3 nucleotides: TGCGCCAGCAGCCAAGATCGAGGGGGCGCAGTTTTCCGGGGCTACACCTTC. This sequence encodes CASSQDRGGAVFRGYTF.

The rearrangement uses TRBV11-2 and TRBJ1-2, with 10 bases aligning to TRBD1. After removal of 5 bases from V and 4 bases from J, the junction contained 7 bases not matched to a gene. In germline, CDR1 is SGHAT, CDR2 FQNNGV. This CDR3 contains 15 residues. CDR3 protein: CASSGQGVDPYGYTF. The CDR3 bases are TGTGCCAGCAGCGGACAGGGGGTCGACCCCTATGGCTACACCTTC.

The chain has TRBV4-3 and TRBJ1-2; tentative D call: TRBD1 (6 bases). V was shortened by 0 bases and J by 8 bases, with 10 bases between the two germline ends. CDR1 is LGHNA, CDR2 YSLEER, per germline. The CDR3 has 13 residues. CDR3 residues: CASSQETGQGYTF. In DNA, the CDR3 is TGCGCCAGCAGCCAAGAGACAGGCCAAGGCTACACCTTC.

The genes are TRBV6-2 or TRBV6-3 and TRBJ2-7, with a possible D match to TRBD2 (6 bases). Germline CDR1 and CDR2: MNHEY and SVGEGT. The V end was cut by 6 bases, the J end by 5 bases, with 23 bases between. CDR3 size: 16 residues. The CDR3 is CASSRLLPGSAHEQYF. CDR3 DNA: TGTGCCAGCAGCCGGCTCCTCCCCGGGAGCGCTCACGAGCAGTACTTC.

This rearrangement joins TRBV29-1 to TRBJ2-7; 11 bases line up with TRBD2. The CDR3 runs 15 residues. CDR1 is SQVTM and CDR2 is ANQGSEA in the germline V gene. J was trimmed by 3 bases and V by 1 base; bases with no gene match: 5. The CDR3 protein is CSVEGLAGGLYEQYF. CDR3 nucleotide sequence: TGCAGCGTTGAAGGATTAGCGGGGGGGCTCTACGAGCAGTACTTC.

Turning to this clone: This sample includes further DNA sequences coding for the same CDR3. This chain uses TRBV7-3 with TRBJ2-2, with D perhaps TRBD1 (6 bases). The CDR3 extends over 15 amino acids. Trimming took 2 bases from V and 1 from J, leaving 8 bases between them. Germline CDR1 and CDR2: SGHTA and FQGTGA. The CDR3 protein is CASSLRGGNTGELFF. As DNA, the CDR3 is TGTGCCAGCAGCTTACGAGGGGGGAACACCGGGGAGCTGTTTTTT.

V gene TRBV19 combines with J gene TRBJ1-3, with TRBD1 as a possible D gene (6 bases). CDR3 length equals 16 residues. CDR1 is LNHDA and CDR2 is SQIVND in the germline V gene (reference sequence). Trimming removed 5 bases at V and 1 base at J, with 15 bases between. The CDR3 nucleotides are TGTGCCAGTAGTGCGACAGGCCTAGATTCTGGAAACACCATATATTTT. Residues: CASSATGLDSGNTIYF.

V usage is TRBV9 and J usage is TRBJ2-5; 8 bases map to TRBD1. The CDR3 runs to 14 residues. Germline CDR1 is SGDLS and CDR2 is YYNGEE. V lost 3 bases, J lost 2 bases, and 3 bases stayed unmatched. This chain's CDR3 is CASSAGGGQETQYF. As DNA, the CDR3 is TGTGCCAGCAGCGCAGGGGGCGGGCAAGAGACCCAGTACTTC.

The genes are TRBV7-8 and TRBJ1-1, with TRBD1 as a possible D gene (5 bases). This CDR3 comprises 13 residues. Germline-derived CDR1 and CDR2 are SGHVS and FQNEAQ. Trimming left V 5 bases short and J 3 bases short, with 10 bases between. CDR3 DNA: TGTGCCAGCAGCAGGGCGGGGCACACTGAAGCTTTCTTT. Translating it yields CASSRAGHTEAFF. Using reference TRBV7-8 and TRBJ1-1 for the parts outside the CDR3, the full variable domain is GAGVSQSPRYKVAKRGQDVALRCDPISGHVSLFWYQQALGQGPEFLTYFQNEAQLDKSGLPSDRFFAERPEGSVSTLKIQRTQQEDSAVYLCASSRAGHTEAFFGQGTRLTVV.

The chain is built from TRBV6-5 and TRBJ2-7, with D possibly being TRBD1 (6 bases). This CDR3 has 14 residues. V was shortened by 5 bases and J by 3 bases, with 14 bases between the two germline ends. Germline CDR1 is MNHEY and CDR2 is SVGAGI. CDR3 in DNA: TGTGCCAGCAGTCCGTTGATAGGGGGCTACGAGCAGTACTTC. Its protein product is CASSPLIGGYEQYF.

This clone occurred a few times. Other DNA sequences in the sample encode the same CDR3. V usage is TRBV9 and J usage is TRBJ2-5, with 7 bases lining up with TRBD1. In germline, CDR1 is SGDLS, CDR2 YYNGEE. The CDR3 runs 14 residues. Trimming at V came to 3 bases and at J to 4 bases, leaving 6 bases not matched to a gene. The CDR3 bases are TGTGCCAGCAGCGGCTACAGGGGTCGAGAGACCCAGTACTTC. Amino acids: CASSGYRGRETQYF.

This chain links TRBV13 with TRBJ1-1; D may be TRBD1 (6 bases). There are 15 residues in the CDR3. Looked up from germline, CDR1 is PRHDT and CDR2 is FYEKMQ (reference sequence). V gave up 5 bases and J gave up 11 bases, with 24 bases separating them. The CDR3, as DNA: TGTGCCAGCAGCCCCTCCAGCTCCCCTCGAGGGGGTGCTTTCTTT. It translates to CASSPSSSPRGGAFF.

Here the CDR3 reads CASSQDAGQGWGLYQETQYF. The CDR3 DNA is TGTGCCAGCAGCCAAGATGCGGGACAGGGATGGGGTTTGTACCAAGAGACCCAGTACTTC. The chain links TRBV3-1 (or the pseudogene TRBV3-2) to TRBJ2-5; TRBD1 matches 9 bases. The V and J ends lost 0 bases and 0 bases, in that order; junction bases with no gene match: 14. The CDR3 runs to 20 residues. Germline V gene lookup returns CDR1 LGHDT and CDR2 YNNKEL (reference sequence).

The chain carries TRBV12-5 and TRBJ2-6; 8 bases fit TRBD1. The trim removed 1 base at V and 0 bases at J, leaving 2 bases unmatched. Germline V gives CDR1 LGHNT, CDR2 FRNRAP. There are 17 residues in the CDR3. The CDR3 nucleotides read TGTGCTAGTGGTTTGGGGACAGGGTTCTCTGGGGCCAACGTCCTGACTTTC. Amino acid sequence: CASGLGTGFSGANVLTF.

V usage is TRBV4-2 and J usage is TRBJ2-7; 12 bases line up with TRBD2. This CDR3 contains 16 residues. V dropped 1 base and J dropped 3; count of bases not matched to a gene: 4. Germline CDR1 is LGHNA and CDR2 is YNFKEQ. The CDR3 nucleotides are TGTGCCAGCAGCCAAGGACTAGCGGGAGACCACTACGAGCAGTACTTC. As protein: CASSQGLAGDHYEQYF.

As to this clone: This sample also contains other DNA sequences that code for the same CDR3. The V and J genes are TRBV19 and TRBJ1-3, with D possibly being TRBD1 (6 bases). The V gene lost 6 bases and the J gene lost 1 base, with 10 bases spanning the gap. CDR3 size: 14 residues. Germline assignment: CDR1 LNHDA and CDR2 SQIVND (reference sequence). The CDR3 nucleotides read TGTGCCAGTAGCACAGGGTCGTCTGGAAACACCATATATTTT. This translates into CASSTGSSGNTIYF.

V and J are TRBV11-2 and TRBJ1-5, with TRBD1 matching 10 bases. Germline values: CDR1 SGHAT, CDR2 FQNNGV. The CDR3 spans 15 residues. The ends lost 5 bases at V and 4 bases at J; junction bases unmatched: 5. CDR3 nucleotide sequence: TGTGCCAGCAGCCGGGACAGGGGAACTAATCAGCCCCAGCATTTT. This sequence encodes CASSRDRGTNQPQHF.

The chain is built from TRBV10-2 and TRBJ1-6; D gene ambiguous. V was pared by 6 bases and J by 4 bases, with 10 bases between. The CDR3 extends over 14 amino acids. Looked up from germline, CDR1 is WSHSY and CDR2 is SAAADI. CDR3 amino acids: CASRTGIYNSPLHF. The CDR3 region has the DNA TGCGCCAGCAGAACCGGGATTTATAATTCACCCCTCCACTTT.

The chain is built from TRBV30 and TRBJ2-7; no clear D gene. With 1 base removed from V and 3 bases from J, the gap between germline ends came to 10 bases. This CDR3 has 13 amino acids. Per germline, CDR1 GTSNPN and CDR2 SVGIG (reference sequence). CDR3 sequence: CAWSESVSYEQYF. Written as DNA, the CDR3 is TGTGCCTGGAGTGAATCCGTCAGCTACGAGCAGTACTTC. Based on the CDR3 plus reference TRBV30 and TRBJ2-7, the full variable domain is SQTIHQWPATLVQPVGSPLSLECTVEGTSNPNLYWYRQAAGRGLQLLFYSVGIGQISSEVPQNLSASRPQDRQFILSSKKLLLSDSGFYLCAWSESVSYEQYFGPGTRLTVT.

The chain recombines TRBV6-2 or TRBV6-3 with TRBJ2-2; D is perhaps TRBD1 (5 bases). Germline CDR1 and CDR2: MNHEY and SVGEGT. Trimming removed 0 bases from V and 8 bases from J, with 10 bases in between. This CDR3 is 14 amino acids long. The CDR3 reads CASSYSTGSGELFF. DNA for the CDR3: TGTGCCAGCAGTTACTCTACAGGCTCTGGGGAGCTGTTTTTT.

J is TRBJ1-3 and V is TRBV7-2; no definite D call. The V gene lost 5 bases and the J gene lost 0 bases, with 11 bases spanning the gap. Germline loops: CDR1 SGHTA, CDR2 FQGNSA. The CDR3 extends over 15 amino acids. DNA for the CDR3: TGTGCCAGCAGCACCGGGTCAAGCTCTGGAAACACCATATATTTT. It encodes CASSTGSSSGNTIYF.

This clone was detected a few times. The V call is TRBV6-2 or TRBV6-3, the J call TRBJ2-7, with 10 bases identical to TRBD2. CDR1 is MNHEY, CDR2 SVGEGT, per germline. This CDR3 has 16 residues. After removal of 1 base from V and 2 bases from J, the junction contained 5 bases not matched to a gene. In DNA, the CDR3 is TGTGCCAGCAGTTACTGGGCTAGCGGGGGAACCTACGAGCAGTACTTC. It encodes CASSYWASGGTYEQYF.

This rearrangement joins TRBV7-3 to TRBJ1-6; TRBD1 matches at 7 bases. The CDR3 has 14 residues. Per the germline V gene, CDR1 is SGHTA and CDR2 is FQGTGA. The trim removed 5 bases at V and 9 bases at J, leaving 7 bases unmatched. DNA of the CDR3: TGTGCCAGCAGCGAGACAGGGTTTGGTTCACCCCTCCACTTT. Its translation: CASSETGFGSPLHF.

The gene calls are TRBV6-5 and TRBJ1-6, with a possible D match to TRBD1 (5 bases). The germline gives CDR1 MNHEY, CDR2 SVGAGI. Trimming took off 1 base at V and 6 bases at J, with 10 bases between the two ends. This CDR3 contains 15 residues. DNA for the CDR3: TGTGCCAGCAGTTACTTCAGGGCTGGTAATTCACCCCTCCACTTT. Translation: CASSYFRAGNSPLHF.

The chain couples TRBV7-3 to TRBJ2-7; D is perhaps TRBD1 (5 bases). V shed 2 bases and J shed 1 base, with 6 bases lying between them. This CDR3 spans 13 amino acids. From germline, CDR1 is SGHTA and CDR2 FQGTGA. CDR3 bases: TGTGCCAGCAGCTTAGACAGTTCCTACGAGCAGTACTTC. Translation: CASSLDSSYEQYF.

The chain employs TRBV4-3 and TRBJ2-7; 8 positions match TRBD2. This CDR3 contains 17 residues. CDR1 and CDR2 (germline): LGHNA, YSLEER. Trimming at V came to 3 bases and at J to 4 bases, leaving 14 bases not matched to a gene. The CDR3 loop reads CASSQEQSGSWLYEQYF. The CDR3 nucleotides read TGCGCCAGCAGCCAGGAACAAAGCGGGAGTTGGCTGTACGAGCAGTACTTC.